The 29 T cell receptor beta chains in this list originate from one sample, sequenced in a study of regulatory T cells in long-lasting Graves disease. In building TCR beta libraries, iRepertoire HTBI primers were used together with Arm-PCR of CDR3 regions. TCRdb re-derived calls from the multiplex PCR reads in MiXCR, one entry per CDR3 protein. The table records hundreds of thousands of distinct CDR3 sequences, around 20% of them present only once. The time point was: persistent/refractory GD, antithyroid drugs over 5 years with positive TRAb. With RNA extracted from PBMCs as input, the TCR library was made. This material consisted of peripheral blood mononuclear cells (PBMCs), taken when the disease was refractory, from a patient treated with antithyroid drugs. These receptors all come from a female donor with Graves disease.

This clonotype appeared a few times. This sequence joins TRBV5-1 and TRBJ2-7, with 8 nucleotides matching TRBD2. Germline V lookup: CDR1 SGHRS, CDR2 YFSETQ. This CDR3 contains 15 residues. After removal of 6 bases from V and 0 bases from J, the junction contained 8 bases not matched to a gene. CDR3 loop: CASTERSGASYEQYF. DNA for the CDR3: TGCGCCAGCACCGAACGTAGCGGGGCCTCCTACGAGCAGTACTTC.

This clonotype came up many times. This chain links TRBV19 with TRBJ1-1; no firm D call. From germline, CDR1 is LNHDA and CDR2 SQIVND (reference sequence). The CDR3 totals 15 residues. V was pared by 1 base and J by 5 bases, with 14 bases between. The CDR3: CASSIGPGGGTEAFF. The CDR3 coding sequence is TGTGCCAGTAGTATAGGGCCGGGTGGTGGTACTGAAGCTTTCTTT. The full variable domain, in which reference TRBV19 and TRBJ1-1 provide the parts outside the CDR3, is DGGITQSPKYLFRKEGQNVTLSCEQNLNHDAMYWYRQDPGQGLRLIYYSQIVNDFQKGDIAEGYSVSREKKESFPLTVTSAQKNPTAFYLCASSIGPGGGTEAFFGQGTRLTVV.

Only a few counts were recorded for this clonotype. V gene TRBV4-1 combines with J gene TRBJ1-5, with no clear D. Germline loops: CDR1 MGHRA, CDR2 YSYEKL. The CDR3 has 14 residues. V lost 4 bases to trimming and J lost 4 bases, with 11 bases between them. This CDR3 reads CASSPRDSNQPQHF. The DNA for the CDR3 is TGCGCCAGCAGCCCCCGGGATTCAAATCAGCCCCAGCATTTT.

This clonotype was counted ten times or more. The CDR3 sequence: CASSLIPSGRGRGNTEAFF. DNA of the CDR3: TGTGCCAGCAGCTTAATACCGTCGGGAAGGGGGCGAGGGAACACTGAAGCTTTCTTT. This sequence joins TRBV7-3 and TRBJ1-1; 7 bases are shared with TRBD1. The CDR3 has 19 residues. The V gene's germline CDR1 is SGHTA and CDR2 FQGTGA. Trimming cost V 1 base and J 1 base; bases outside gene matches: 15.

This clonotype has ten or more counts. The V call is TRBV24-1, the J call TRBJ1-5, with 8 bases aligning to TRBD1. The length of the CDR3 is 15 residues. Per the germline V gene, CDR1 is KGHDR and CDR2 is SFDVKD. The V segment lost 3 bases and the J segment 5 bases; nucleotides outside the gene matches: 5. The CDR3: CATSDGTGGYQPQHF. CDR3 nucleotide sequence: TGTGCCACCAGTGATGGGACAGGTGGTTATCAGCCCCAGCATTTT.

Ten or more counts support this clonotype. The chain links TRBV15 to TRBJ2-5; D gene uncertain. Trimming stripped 0 bases from V and 1 base from J, with 9 bases between. CDR1 LNHNV and CDR2 YYDKDF come from the germline V gene (reference sequence). CDR3 length: 15 residues. CDR3 nucleotides: TGTGCCACCAGCAGAGATTACTCTAGCCAAGAGACCCAGTACTTC. This translates into CATSRDYSSQETQYF.

Concerning this clonotype: This likely comes from a read error, as the CDR3 has no conserved phenylalanine or tryptophan at its end. V and J are TRBV6-2 or TRBV6-3 and TRBJ2-1; unclear D gene. Germline V gene data show CDR1 as MNHEY and CDR2 as SVGEGT. CDR3 length: 14 residues. The V and J ends lost 8 bases and 4 bases respectively, with 15 bases between them. The CDR3 sequence: CASRGLELYNEQFL. As DNA, the CDR3 is TGTGCCAGCCGTGGGTTGGAGCTATACAATGAGCAGTTCCTC.

This chain uses TRBV6-2 or TRBV6-3 with TRBJ1-2, with D possibly matching TRBD1 (6 bases). CDR3 size: 13 residues. The germline CDR1 and CDR2 sequences are MNHEY and SVGEGT. V was cut by 8 bases and J by 2 bases, with 12 bases left in between. CDR3 amino acids: CASEEDRNYGYTF. The CDR3 coding sequence is TGTGCCAGCGAAGAGGACAGAAACTATGGCTACACCTTC.

The chain couples TRBV24-1 to TRBJ2-5; D remains ambiguous. The germline V gene has CDR1 KGHDR and CDR2 SFDVKD. There are 13 residues in the CDR3. Trimming pared 3 bases from V and 5 bases from J, leaving 9 bases between. The CDR3 loop is CATSDPIRETQYF. The CDR3 DNA reads as TGTGCCACCAGTGATCCAATCCGGGAGACCCAGTACTTC.

J is TRBJ2-2 and V is TRBV28, with TRBD2 identical over 7 bases. After removal of 3 bases from V and 5 bases from J, the junction contained 6 bases not matched to a gene. CDR3 length: 15 residues. Germline V gene data show CDR1 as MDHEN and CDR2 as SYDVKM. CDR3 sequence: CASSLGGRETGELFF. The CDR3 DNA sequence: TGTGCCAGCAGTTTGGGCGGGAGAGAAACCGGGGAGCTGTTTTTT.

This clonotype turned up a few times. J is TRBJ1-2 and V is TRBV12-3 or TRBV12-4, with 9 bases aligning to TRBD1. There are 13 residues in the CDR3. The J segment lost 7 bases and the V segment lost 5 bases, leaving 5 bases of the junction unmatched. The CDR3 is CASSLRTGAGYTF. CDR3 bases: TGTGCCAGCAGTCTACGGACAGGGGCTGGCTACACCTTC.

This clonotype showed up many times. The chain joins TRBV30 to TRBJ2-5; D is possibly TRBD1 (6 bases). This CDR3 region has 13 residues. The ends were cut back, 4 bases at V and 3 bases at J, with 12 bases in the middle. The V gene's germline CDR1 is GTSNPN and CDR2 SVGIG (reference sequence). The DNA for the CDR3 is TGTGCCTGGACAATACAGGGAAAAGAGACCCAGTACTTC. Amino acids: CAWTIQGKETQYF.

This chain connects TRBV7-2 to TRBJ1-1, with D possibly matching TRBD1 (5 bases). The CDR3 consists of 15 residues. Germline V lookup: CDR1 SGHTA, CDR2 FQGNSA. V shed 1 base and J shed 7 bases, with 16 bases lying between them. For the CDR3, the DNA is TGTGCCAGCAGCTTAGTTCCGGGTTCCCAGGGTGAAGCTTTCTTT. Protein sequence: CASSLVPGSQGEAFF.

Many counts were recorded for this clonotype. The V gene is TRBV11-2, the J gene TRBJ1-5; 7 bases align to TRBD1. With 4 bases clipped from V and 6 bases from J, the junction kept 3 bases outside the gene matches. Looked up from germline, CDR1 is SGHAT and CDR2 is FQNNGV. The CDR3 contains 13 residues. The chain's CDR3 is CASSSTGLQPQHF. CDR3 in DNA: TGTGCCAGCAGCTCGACAGGGCTTCAGCCCCAGCATTTT.

This clonotype appeared a few times. The J gene is TRBJ1-4, the V gene TRBV19; D gene unclear. Germline CDR1 reads LNHDA; CDR2 reads SQIVND (reference sequence). The CDR3 spans 14 residues. Trimming shortened V by 5 bases and J by 2 bases, and 9 bases separated the two germline ends. The CDR3 DNA reads TGTGCCAGTAGTCTGGGTCTTACTAATGAAAAACTGTTTTTT. It encodes CASSLGLTNEKLFF.

Remarks on this clonotype: A read error is possible here, since a much larger clone lies one base away. This chain links TRBV28 with TRBJ2-7; D ambiguous. Germline V gene sequence: CDR1 MDHEN, CDR2 SYDVKM. CDR3 size: 15 residues. Here the CDR3 DNA reads TGTGCCGGCAGTTCCCGCCCGGCGAGCTCCTACGAGCAGTACTTC. It is translated as CAGSSRPASSYEQYF.

This clonotype was seen many times. The V gene is TRBV5-6, the J gene TRBJ1-4; D is undetermined. Trimming removed 4 bases at V and 5 bases at J, with 15 bases between. Germline V lookup: CDR1 SGHDT, CDR2 YYEEEE. This CDR3 has 15 residues. As DNA, the CDR3 is TGTGCCAGCAGCCTTGGTGTGAGACCCAATGAAAAACTGTTTTTT. Translation: CASSLGVRPNEKLFF.

This clonotype has just a few counts. This chain joins TRBV6-1 and TRBJ2-7, with D possibly matching TRBD2 (6 bases). V lost 4 bases, J lost 3 bases, and 13 bases lay in between. This CDR3 is built from 14 residues. The germline gives CDR1 MNHNS, CDR2 SASEGT. This chain's CDR3 is CASSGGVHNYEQYF. CDR3 sequence (DNA): TGTGCCAGCAGTGGGGGGGTCCACAACTACGAGCAGTACTTC.

This clonotype was picked up many times. V and J are TRBV3-1 and TRBJ2-5, with 7 bases identical to TRBD2. J was trimmed by 3 bases and V by 7 bases; bases with no gene match: 17. The length of the CDR3 is 17 residues. In germline, CDR1 is LGHDT, CDR2 YNNKEL (reference sequence). The DNA of the CDR3 is TGTGCCAGCACCAACACCGTAAGCGGGGCGATGAAAGAGACCCAGTACTTC. It specifies CASTNTVSGAMKETQYF.

This clonotype was seen only a few times. The chain recombines TRBV3-1 with TRBJ2-2; D may correspond to TRBD1 or TRBD2 (5 bases each). Trimming removed 3 bases from V and 5 bases from J, with 13 bases in between. Germline lookup yields CDR1 LGHDT and CDR2 YNNKEL (reference sequence). The CDR3 extends over 15 amino acids. CDR3 in amino acids: CASSQTGTVTGELFF. The CDR3 nucleotides are TGTGCCAGCAGCCAGACCGGGACCGTTACCGGGGAGCTGTTTTTT.

This clonotype was detected many times. This chain links TRBV28 with TRBJ1-2; D gene ambiguous. Germline loops: CDR1 MDHEN, CDR2 SYDVKM. Trimming left V 4 bases short and J 8 bases short, with 8 bases between. This CDR3 has 11 amino acids. Written as DNA, the CDR3 is TGTGCCAGCAGTTCCAATCTGGGCTACACCTTC. It codes for CASSSNLGYTF.

The V and J genes are TRBV28 and TRBJ1-2; D unclear. Per germline, CDR1 MDHEN and CDR2 SYDVKM. Trimming shortened V by 5 bases and J by 5 bases, and 15 bases separated the two germline ends. The CDR3 runs to 14 residues. CDR3 protein: CASSTLSAAYGYTF. DNA for the CDR3: TGTGCCAGCAGTACCCTTTCGGCTGCTTATGGCTACACCTTC.

This clonotype showed up many times. The chain couples TRBV27 to TRBJ1-2; 9 bases are a match to TRBD1. The germline V gene has CDR1 MNHEY and CDR2 SMNVEV (reference sequence). This CDR3 has 15 residues. The ends lost 2 bases at V and 6 bases at J; junction bases unmatched: 7. CDR3 amino acids: CASSLRVGQGHGYTF. The CDR3 bases are TGTGCCAGCAGTTTAAGGGTGGGACAGGGCCATGGCTACACCTTC.

This clonotype was counted ten times or more. The chain combines TRBV30 with TRBJ1-6; TRBD1 is a possible D gene (5 bases). Trimming took 1 base from V and 9 from J, leaving 19 bases between them. The CDR3 spans 16 residues. Per the germline V gene, CDR1 is GTSNPN and CDR2 is SVGIG (reference sequence). The CDR3: CAWSADPTGRGSPLHF. For the CDR3, the DNA is TGTGCCTGGAGTGCGGACCCGACCGGGAGGGGTTCACCCCTCCACTTT. The full variable domain, completed using reference TRBV30 and TRBJ1-6, is SQTIHQWPATLVQPVGSPLSLECTVEGTSNPNLYWYRQAAGRGLQLLFYSVGIGQISSEVPQNLSASRPQDRQFILSSKKLLLSDSGFYLCAWSADPTGRGSPLHFGNGTRLTVT.

A few counts support this clonotype. This chain connects TRBV7-9 to TRBJ1-2, with D perhaps TRBD1 (5 bases). Germline lookup yields CDR1 SEHNR and CDR2 FQNEAQ (reference sequence). This CDR3 is 16 amino acids long. V was clipped by 0 bases and J by 5 bases, with 16 bases between them. The CDR3, as DNA: TGTGCCAGCAGCTTAGCCGTTGCCGGGGCGAGTTATGGCTACACCTTC. It is translated as CASSLAVAGASYGYTF. The full variable domain, in which reference TRBV7-9 and TRBJ1-2 provide the parts outside the CDR3, is DTGVSQNPRHKITKRGQNVTFRCDPISEHNRLYWYRQTLGQGPEFLTYFQNEAQLEKSRLLSDRFSAERPKGSFSTLEIQRTEQGDSAMYLCASSLAVAGASYGYTFGSGTRLTVV.

At least ten counts were recorded for this clonotype. This sequence joins TRBV20-1 and TRBJ1-1; unclear D gene. Trimming pared 1 base from V and 1 base from J, leaving 7 bases between. CDR1 is DFQATT and CDR2 is SNEGSKA in the germline V gene (reference sequence). The CDR3 totals 13 residues. The CDR3 is CSARVRPNTEAFF. Here the CDR3 DNA reads TGCAGTGCTAGAGTCAGGCCGAACACTGAAGCTTTCTTT.

V and J are TRBV4-1 and TRBJ1-4, with 7 bases matching TRBD1. The J call may be in error: the DNA end matches TRBJ1-6 better. CDR3 length equals 15 residues. Germline CDR1 is MGHRA and CDR2 is YSYEKL. The CDR3 sequence: CASSHPDRENSPLHF. CDR3 coding DNA: TGCGCCAGCAGCCATCCCGACAGGGAAAATTCACCCCTCCACTTT.

V is TRBV11-2 and J is TRBJ1-2; 7 bases are shared with TRBD1. There are 18 residues in the CDR3. Trimming took 0 bases from V and 1 from J; bases not matched to a gene: 11. Per the germline V gene, CDR1 is SGHAT and CDR2 is FQNNGV. This CDR3 reads CASSLEPPTGIFNYGYTF. The CDR3 DNA reads TGTGCCAGCAGCTTAGAGCCCCCGACAGGGATCTTTAACTATGGCTACACCTTC. The full variable domain, in which reference TRBV11-2 and TRBJ1-2 provide the parts outside the CDR3, is EAGVAQSPRYKIIEKRQSVAFWCNPISGHATLYWYQQILGQGPKLLIQFQNNGVVDDSQLPKDRFSAERLKGVDSTLKIQPAKLEDSAVYLCASSLEPPTGIFNYGYTFGSGTRLTVV.

The rearrangement joins TRBV4-3 to TRBJ2-5; maybe TRBD2 (5 bases). This CDR3 has 15 residues. Germline CDR1 LGHNA, CDR2 YSLEER. V shed 0 bases and J shed 5 bases, with 13 bases lying between them. The CDR3, as DNA: TGCGCCAGCAGCCAAGATCTGGGCCCGGGGGAGACCCAGTACTTC. Its protein is CASSQDLGPGETQYF.